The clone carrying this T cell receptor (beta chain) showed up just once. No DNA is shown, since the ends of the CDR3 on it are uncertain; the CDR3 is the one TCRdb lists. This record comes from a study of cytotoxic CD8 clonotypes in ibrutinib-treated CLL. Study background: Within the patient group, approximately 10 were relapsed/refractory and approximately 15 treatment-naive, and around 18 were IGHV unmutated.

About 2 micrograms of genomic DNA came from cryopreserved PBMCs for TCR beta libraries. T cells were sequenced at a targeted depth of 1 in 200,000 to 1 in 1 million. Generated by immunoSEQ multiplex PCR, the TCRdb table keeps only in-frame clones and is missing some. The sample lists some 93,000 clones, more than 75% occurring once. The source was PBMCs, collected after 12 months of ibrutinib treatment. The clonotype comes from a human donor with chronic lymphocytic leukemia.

The CDR3 sequence: CASSIFGTGAAADTQYF. The genes are TRBV21-1 and TRBJ2-3; the table's D call TRBD1 went unverified against the DNA. TRBV21-1 is an annotated pseudogene. The CDR3 contains 17 residues when both ends are counted.